A single sample gave rise to the 10 T cell receptor beta chains below, sequenced in a study of OX40 agonist ivuxolimab in advanced cancers. Profiled with immunoSEQ multiplex PCR; TCRdb holds only in-frame clones, not every one. The sample consists of under 75,000 clones, about 94% of them appearing once. The sequenced sample was CD4+ or CD8+ T cells sorted from blood, obtained in a trial of the OX40 agonist ivuxolimab. The receptors shown here come from an adult with an advanced solid tumor such as melanoma, head and neck, liver or kidney cancer.

J is TRBJ1-2 and V is TRBV19, with 7 bases aligning to TRBD1. The CDR3 length is 13 residues. In germline, CDR1 is LNHDA, CDR2 SQIVND (reference sequence). The J segment lost 9 bases and the V segment lost 5 bases, leaving 9 bases of the junction unmatched. The CDR3 is CASSFQGDDSYTF. The CDR3 nucleotides are TGTGCCAGTAGTTTCCAGGGGGATGATAGCTACACCTTC.

The chain couples TRBV27 to TRBJ2-7; 8 bases fit TRBD1. The germline gives CDR1 MNHEY, CDR2 SMNVEV (reference sequence). The length of the CDR3 is 16 residues. V was pared by 5 bases and J by 0 bases, with 9 bases of the junction left unmatched. CDR3 nucleotide sequence: TGTGCCAGCAGTCAATCGACAGGGGAAGTCTCCTACGAGCAGTACTTC. It specifies CASSQSTGEVSYEQYF.

The chain employs TRBV5-8 and TRBJ2-7; 10 nucleotides align to TRBD1. Germline V CDR1 and CDR2: SGHTS, YDEGEE. Losses at the gene ends were 0 bases for V and 5 bases for J; bases not matched to a gene: 5. This CDR3 is 15 amino acids long. The CDR3 bases are TGTGCCAGCAGCTTGGGACAGGGGGCGTTGGACGAGCAGTACTTC. This sequence encodes CASSLGQGALDEQYF.

V is TRBV18 and J is TRBJ2-7, with TRBD1 identical over 8 bases. The CDR3 covers 16 residues. Germline CDR1 and CDR2: KGHSH and LQKENI. Unmatched junction bases numbered 5, after V lost 1 base and J lost 0 bases. In DNA, the CDR3 is TGTGCCAGCTCACCACGGGGACAGGAAGGCTCCTACGAGCAGTACTTC. Its protein product is CASSPRGQEGSYEQYF.

The chain links TRBV6-5 to TRBJ1-4; D gene uncertain. The V end lost 6 bases, the J end lost 8 bases, and 16 bases lay between the germline ends. The CDR3 runs to 14 residues. Germline V gene data show CDR1 as MNHEY and CDR2 as SVGAGI. Here the CDR3 reads CASSRGWVGEKLFF. The CDR3 DNA reads as TGTGCCAGCAGCCGAGGGTGGGTCGGCGAAAAACTGTTTTTT.

This clone was found once. CDR3 DNA: TGTGCCAGCTCACCCCTCAGGGGCGCCAATCAGCCCCAGCATTTT. Its protein is CASSPLRGANQPQHF. The chain recombines TRBV18 with TRBJ1-5; D is perhaps TRBD1 (6 bases). Germline values: CDR1 KGHSH, CDR2 LQKENI. Trimming removed 3 bases from V and 3 bases from J, with 12 bases in between. There are 15 residues in the CDR3.

V usage is TRBV6-6 and J usage is TRBJ1-2, with 9 bases that match TRBD1. This CDR3 is built from 15 residues. Germline loops: CDR1 MNHNY, CDR2 SVGAGI (reference sequence). Trimming removed 2 bases from V and 4 bases from J; junction bases left unmatched: 5. The DNA for the CDR3 is TGTGCCAGCAGTTACCGGGACAGGGAGAGCTATGGCTACACCTTC. It translates to CASSYRDRESYGYTF.

This chain connects TRBV4-1 to TRBJ2-1; the D gene is possibly TRBD2 (5 bases). This CDR3 contains 16 residues. V was clipped by 3 bases and J by 4 bases, with 16 bases between them. Germline assignment: CDR1 MGHRA and CDR2 YSYEKL. The DNA for the CDR3 is TGCGCCAGCAGCCAGTCAGAGGACCGGGGTTACAATGAGCAGTTCTTC. Its protein is CASSQSEDRGYNEQFF.

This chain connects TRBV11-2 to TRBJ2-7; 9 nucleotides line up with TRBD2. V shed 5 bases and J 2 bases; nucleotides not matched to a gene: 10. This CDR3 spans 16 amino acids. Per germline, CDR1 SGHAT and CDR2 FQNNGV. The CDR3, as DNA: TGTGCCAGCAGCCCCCAGATAGCGGGGGCTGCCTACGAGCAGTACTTC. Encoded protein: CASSPQIAGAAYEQYF.

The chain has TRBV4-1 and TRBJ2-7; maybe TRBD2 (6 bases). Germline-derived CDR1 and CDR2 are MGHRA and YSYEKL. CDR3 length equals 18 residues. V was trimmed by 3 bases and J by 7 bases, leaving 28 bases between them. The CDR3 nucleotides are TGCGCCAGCAGCCAGCAGGCGGGAACCGGGACCAAGTCTGAAGAGCAGTACTTC. It translates to CASSQQAGTGTKSEEQYF.